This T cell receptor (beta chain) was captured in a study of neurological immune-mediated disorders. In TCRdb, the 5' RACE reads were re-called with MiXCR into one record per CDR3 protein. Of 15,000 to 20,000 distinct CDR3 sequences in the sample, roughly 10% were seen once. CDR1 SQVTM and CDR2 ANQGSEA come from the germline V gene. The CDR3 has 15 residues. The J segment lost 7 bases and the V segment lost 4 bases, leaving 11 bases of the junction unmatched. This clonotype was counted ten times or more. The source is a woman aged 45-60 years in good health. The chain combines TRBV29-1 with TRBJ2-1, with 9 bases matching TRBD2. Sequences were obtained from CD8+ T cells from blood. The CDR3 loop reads CSVALGRRGGNEQFF. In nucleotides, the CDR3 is TGCAGCGTTGCCCTCGGGCGGCGGGGGGGGAATGAGCAGTTCTTC.